This T cell receptor (beta chain) derives from a study of intratumoral heterogeneity in liver cancer. Study-level points and caveats: Significantly more unique clonal expansions occurred in tumor region a than b. Reportedly, regional differences in tumor-infiltrating lymphocyte burden estimated from RNA-seq held up under TCR sequencing.

Clones were sequenced by immunoSEQ multiplex PCR, and TCRdb holds only the in-frame ones, with some missing. The sample records about 6,400 clones, 55% being singletons. V shed 5 bases and J shed 1 base, with 10 bases lying between them. The CDR3 totals 14 residues. Germline V gene sequence: CDR1 SNHLY, CDR2 FYNNEI. Remarks on this clone: Its antigen remains unknown.

Multiple geographically separated regions of the hepatocellular carcinoma nodule were sampled separately. Early-stage hepatocellular carcinoma patients were treatment-naïve prior to resection. Sampled areas showed no macroscopic necrosis or hemorrhage. The sample was tumor tissue, taken before any cancer treatment. The chain is built from TRBV2 and TRBJ2-3; D might be TRBD1 or TRBD2, each matching 5 bases. This receptor was taken from a man aged 65-85 years with hepatocellular carcinoma. This chain's CDR3 is CASSTGPGTDTQYF. For the CDR3, the DNA is TGTGCCAGCAGTACGGGACCCGGCACAGATACGCAGTATTTT.